These T cell receptor beta chains were read from a single sample in a study of T cell clonotyping in hematopoietic cell transplantation. TCRdb's copy holds only in-frame clones and misses some; the assay was immunoSEQ multiplex PCR. The sample has 11,000 to 15,000 clones, 85% to 95% seen once. The material sequenced was PBMCs, taken 30 days after allogeneic stem cell transplant. These receptors all stem from a male patient over 55 who had an allogeneic stem cell transplant from an unrelated donor, so the T cells may come from the graft donor. Some clones in this sample may be carry-over from other donors' samples. The CDR3 runs from the conserved cysteine through the conserved F or W. Fields, in order: clone size, V gene, J gene, D gene, CDR3 protein, CDR3 DNA. D genes are given only for firm matches. The listing skips clone size in some rows; elsewhere it reads once, few, many or a size class.

>.|TRBV5-6|TRBJ1-2|.
CASSLGDGTNYGYTF
TGTGCCAGCAGCTTGGGAGACGGAACGAACTATGGCTACACCTTC
>.|TRBV6-5|TRBJ2-7|.
CASRPGTTYEQYF
TGTGCCAGCAGACCCGGGACAACCTACGAGCAGTACTTC
>.|TRBV6-5|TRBJ1-1|.
CASSFSSTEAFF
TGTGCCAGCAGTTTCAGTAGCACTGAAGCTTTCTTT
>once|TRBV2|TRBJ1-2|.
CASSQGRNYGYTF
TGTGCCAGCAGTCAGGGGCGAAACTATGGCTACACCTTC
>once|TRBV10-2|TRBJ1-1|.
CASRVAGPNTEAFF
TGCGCCAGCAGGGTTGCGGGACCGAACACTGAAGCTTTCTTT
>.|TRBV28|TRBJ1-5|.
CASSLSQAPVEPQHF
TGTGCCAGCAGTTTAAGCCAAGCCCCCGTGGAGCCCCAGCATTTT
>.|TRBV6-6|TRBJ2-6|.
CASSYDPDSGANVLTF
TGTGCCAGCAGTTACGACCCCGACTCTGGGGCCAACGTCCTGACTTTC
>.|TRBV25-1|TRBJ2-3|.
CASSELNGNTDTQYF
TGTGCCAGCAGTGAATTGAACGGAAACACAGATACGCAGTATTTT
>.|TRBV7-2|TRBJ2-7|TRBD1
CASSWGQGVEQYF
TGTGCCAGCAGCTGGGGACAGGGTGTCGAGCAGTACTTC
>.|TRBV20-1|TRBJ2-7|.
CSARGGVEQYF
TGCAGTGCTAGAGGAGGAGTCGAGCAGTACTTC
>.|TRBV6-1|TRBJ2-2|TRBD2
CASSEPLRAGAGVDTGELFF
TGTGCCAGCAGTGAACCTTTAAGGGCTGGAGCGGGGGTAGACACCGGGGAGCTGTTTTTT
>.|TRBV6-5|TRBJ2-3|TRBD2
CASSYETSGARDTQYF
TGTGCCAGCAGTTACGAGACTAGCGGGGCGAGAGATACGCAGTATTTT
>.|TRBV6-1|TRBJ2-3|TRBD2
CASSEIAGSTDTQYF
TGTGCCAGCAGTGAAATAGCGGGGAGCACAGATACGCAGTATTTT
>.|TRBV11-2|TRBJ2-7|TRBD1
CASRGQGIEQYF
TGTGCCAGCAGGGGACAGGGGATCGAGCAGTACTTC
>.|TRBV4-1|TRBJ2-1|.
CASSRAGQALSYNEQFF
TGCGCCAGCAGCCGCGCAGGACAAGCCTTATCCTACAATGAGCAGTTCTTC
>.|TRBV2|TRBJ2-7|TRBD1
CASSFDRVTYEQYF
TGTGCCAGCAGTTTTGACAGGGTGACCTACGAGCAGTACTTC
>.|TRBV6-5|TRBJ2-5|.
CASRRRGPQETQYF
TGTGCCAGCAGACGGAGGGGACCCCAAGAGACCCAGTACTTC
>.|TRBV11-3|TRBJ1-6|.
CASSLGQKDSPLHF
TGTGCCAGCAGCTTAGGTCAGAAGGATTCACCCCTCCACTTT
>.|TRBV2|TRBJ1-2|.
CASTSTPLYGYTF
TGTGCCAGCACTTCAACCCCACTCTATGGCTACACCTTC
>.|TRBV2|TRBJ2-7|.
CASSDPGGGLSYEQYF
TGTGCCAGCAGTGATCCCGGCGGGGGCCTCTCCTACGAGCAGTACTTC
>.|TRBV7-9|TRBJ1-6|TRBD1
CASSPQGFALHF
TGTGCCAGCAGCCCACAGGGGTTCGCCCTCCACTTT
>.|TRBV29-1|TRBJ2-7|.
CSVEDAEGVEYEQYF
TGCAGCGTTGAAGACGCGGAGGGGGTTGAGTACGAGCAGTACTTC
>.|TRBV28|TRBJ1-1|TRBD1
CASNPIRGPNTEAFF
TGTGCCAGCAATCCTATAAGGGGGCCCAACACTGAAGCTTTCTTT
>.|TRBV5-3|TRBJ2-5|.
CARSLFSGLETQYF
TGTGCCAGAAGCTTGTTCAGCGGGTTGGAGACCCAGTACTTC
>.|TRBV27|TRBJ1-5|.
CASSPQPGEWVSNQPQHF
TGTGCCAGCAGTCCACAACCCGGGGAGTGGGTTAGCAATCAGCCCCAGCATTTT
>once|TRBV10-3|TRBJ2-7|TRBD2
CAIAGYEGEQYF
TGTGCGATAGCGGGATATGAAGGCGAGCAGTACTTC
>.|TRBV12-5|TRBJ2-7|TRBD1
CASGLVQGQGIFYEQYF
TGTGCTAGTGGTTTGGTACAGGGGCAGGGGATCTTCTACGAGCAGTACTTC
>.|TRBV6-1|TRBJ1-2|.
CASSEPGRRGYTF
TGTGCCAGCAGTGAACCGGGGCGAAGAGGCTACACCTTC
>.|TRBV2|TRBJ2-5|.
CASSKNGPETQYF
TGTGCCAGCAGCAAAAACGGACCAGAGACCCAGTACTTC
>.|TRBV19|TRBJ1-1|.
CASRDGPYMNTEAFF
TGTGCCAGTAGGGACGGGCCATACATGAACACTGAAGCTTTCTTT
>.|TRBV19|TRBJ2-5|TRBD1
CASSILPGTGEETQYF
TGTGCCAGTAGTATCCTCCCCGGGACAGGGGAAGAGACCCAGTACTTC
>once|TRBV11-2|TRBJ1-1|.
CASSLSRSTEAFF
TGTGCCAGCAGCTTAAGTCGTTCCACTGAAGCTTTCTTT
>.|TRBV30|TRBJ2-3|.
CAWKGSTDTQYF
TGTGCCTGGAAGGGGAGCACGGATACGCAGTATTTT
>.|TRBV6-1|TRBJ1-2|.
CASSESLQLPYGYTF
TGTGCCAGCAGTGAATCCTTACAGCTCCCCTATGGCTACACCTTC
>.|TRBV6-5|TRBJ1-2|TRBD1
CASSYDRGHGYTF
TGTGCCAGCAGTTATGACAGGGGGCATGGCTACACCTTC
>.|TRBV2|TRBJ2-2|.
CASGTGELFF
TGTGCCAGTGGAACCGGGGAGCTGTTTTTT
>large|TRBV6-5|TRBJ1-2|.
CASGSQQIYGYTF
TGTGCCAGCGGATCACAGCAAATCTATGGCTACACCTTC
>.|TRBV2|TRBJ1-1|TRBD1
CASSRDRGPEAFF
TGTGCCAGCAGTAGGGACAGGGGGCCTGAAGCTTTCTTT
>.|TRBV7-8|TRBJ2-7|.
CASSLSPDFRYEQYF
TGTGCCAGCAGCTTAAGCCCGGACTTTCGCTACGAGCAGTACTTC
>.|TRBV4-1|TRBJ2-3|TRBD2
CASSLRGAGGSDTQYF
TGCGCCAGCAGCCTCAGGGGAGCGGGGGGTTCAGATACGCAGTATTTT
>.|TRBV11-1|TRBJ1-2|.
CASSPDRSGGYTF
TGTGCCAGCAGCCCAGACAGGTCCGGGGGCTACACCTTC
>.|TRBV27|TRBJ2-7|TRBD1
CASSLTGGLYEQYF
TGTGCCAGCAGTTTGACAGGGGGCCTCTACGAGCAGTACTTC
>.|TRBV7-3|TRBJ2-3|.
CASSLSGAATDTQYF
TGTGCCAGCAGCTTATCGGGGGCGGCGACAGATACGCAGTATTTT
>.|TRBV2|TRBJ1-1|.
CASSPIQGGITEAFF
TGTGCCAGCAGCCCGATACAGGGAGGAATTACTGAAGCTTTCTTT
>.|TRBV7-2|TRBJ2-3|.
CASSLAGGMDTQYF
TGTGCCAGCAGCTTAGCAGGGGGAATGGATACGCAGTATTTT
>once|TRBV11-2|TRBJ2-7|.
CASSLGVSGGPEQYF
TGTGCCAGCAGCTTAGGCGTTTCTGGGGGGCCCGAGCAGTACTTC
>.|TRBV9|TRBJ1-3|.
CASSVDEVSGNTIYF
TGTGCCAGCAGCGTAGATGAAGTCTCTGGAAACACCATATATTTT
>.|TRBV30|TRBJ2-5|TRBD1
CAWSVGQGEETQYF
TGTGCCTGGAGTGTGGGACAGGGTGAAGAGACCCAGTACTTC